This T cell receptor (beta chain) was captured in a study of CD8 T cells in ankylosing spondylitis. Broader study findings: There was a TCR beta motif, made of several highly homologous variants, that appeared characteristic of ankylosing spondylitis blood. Significant enrichment of disease-linked clones was reported in matched ankylosing spondylitis synovial fluid.

Germline assignment: CDR1 SGHRS and CDR2 YFSETQ. With 4 bases removed from V and 7 bases from J, the gap between germline ends came to 11 bases. The CDR3 loop spans 12 amino acids. As regards this clonotype: Its antigen remains unidentified.

TCRdb passed the 5' RACE reads through MiXCR, listing each CDR3 protein once. This sample has roughly 470,000 distinct CDR3 sequences; 26% occur once, and the top ten carry under 0.9%. Sequenced sample: blood, either unsorted or a sorted T cell fraction (not recorded which). The chain links TRBV5-1 to TRBJ1-2; D gene ambiguous. The clonotype originates from a male donor with ankylosing spondylitis. The CDR3 protein is CASSPEPPGYTF. CDR3 bases: TGCGCCAGCAGCCCGGAGCCCCCTGGCTACACCTTC.